This T cell receptor beta chain derives from a study of PD-1 blockade in mismatch repair-deficient tumors. Study-wide results and limits: Tumor-resident clones, often absent from pretreatment blood, expanded after pembrolizumab and then contracted.

This CDR3 contains 11 residues. Germline V gives CDR1 GTSNPN, CDR2 SVGIG (reference sequence). V was cut by 3 bases and J by 9 bases, with 11 bases left in between. All patients were mismatch repair deficient, assessed by either PCR or immunohistochemistry. TCRs were sequenced from a few patients responding to pembrolizumab. Clones were sequenced by immunoSEQ multiplex PCR, and TCRdb holds only the in-frame ones, with some missing. The sample contains approximately 130,000 clones, approximately 86% of which appear only once. Remarks on this clone: Its antigen is still unknown.

This TCR was recovered from an adult with mismatch repair-deficient cancer. The sequencing here drew on peripheral blood, taken 44 weeks after starting pembrolizumab. The gene calls are TRBV30 and TRBJ1-1, with D maybe TRBD1 (5 bases). The CDR3 DNA reads TGTGCCTGGAGGACGGGGGTACAAGCTTTCTTT. It translates to CAWRTGVQAFF.